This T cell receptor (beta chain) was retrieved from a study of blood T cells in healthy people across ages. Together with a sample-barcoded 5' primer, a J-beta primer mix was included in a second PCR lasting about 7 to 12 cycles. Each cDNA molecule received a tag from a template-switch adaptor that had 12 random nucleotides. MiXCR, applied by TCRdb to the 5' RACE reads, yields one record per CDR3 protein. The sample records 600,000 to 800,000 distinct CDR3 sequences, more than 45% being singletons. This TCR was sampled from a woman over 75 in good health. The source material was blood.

The CDR3 nucleotides read TGTGCCTGGAGTGTATACGGGGCTGCTAATGAAAAACTGTTTTTT. Protein sequence: CAWSVYGAANEKLFF. This chain joins TRBV30 and TRBJ1-4; D perhaps matches TRBD1 (5 bases). Germline loops: CDR1 GTSNPN, CDR2 SVGIG (reference sequence). This CDR3 has 15 residues. Trimming stripped 0 bases from V and 3 bases from J, with 11 bases between.